This T cell receptor (beta chain) was sequenced for a study of T cells in Graves' hyperthyroidism and ophthalmopathy. This clonotype was detected only a few times. RNA transcripts gave rise to amplified TCR beta CDR3 regions. During a first-round RT-PCR of the TCR CDR3, the HTBI primer set was used. TCRdb re-called the multiplex PCR reads with MiXCR, one entry per CDR3 protein. The table has under 550,000 distinct CDR3 sequences, roughly 21% seen once. Germline assignment: CDR1 SGDLS and CDR2 YYNGEE. V was cut by 2 bases and J by 8 bases, with 16 bases left in between. This CDR3 has 15 residues. Ophthalmopathy in the patients scored at least 3 on Clinical Activity Score and at least 4 on NOSPECS grade, lasting under 3 months.

The V and J genes are TRBV9 and TRBJ2-2, with D possibly being TRBD1 (6 bases). The source is a man between 40 and 49 years old with Graves' ophthalmopathy. The sequencing input was blood. The DNA for the CDR3 is TGTGCCAGCAGCGTGCGCGCAGGGGCGGCGGGGGAGCTGTTTTTT. The encoded protein is CASSVRAGAAGELFF.